Below, 17 T cell receptor beta chains from the same sample are listed, as sequenced in a study of CXCR3-negative and CXCR3-positive naive CD8 T cells (dated by TCRdb to about 2019). Data came from a NextSeq 550. The Human TCR Profiling Kit (MiLaboratory) was used to prepare UMI-labeled 5' RACE TRB cDNA libraries. TCRdb reprocessed the reads and provides one entry for every CDR3 protein sequence; no DNA is given. This sample's table has entries for some 130,000 distinct CDR3 sequences. The ten largest clones add up to 0.49% of the sample. Specimen: naive CXCR3- CD8+ T cells from blood. The cell subset or site label here, explained by the study, means: CD45RO-CCR7+CD27+CD95- naive CD8+ T cells lacking CXCR3 (TNR3-). The receptors shown here come from a human donor in good health. Some clones in this sample may be carry-over from other donors' samples.

The chain recombines TRBV6-5 with TRBJ2-5; as DNA is missing, the TRBD1 call by TCRdb cannot be tested. Germline loops: CDR1 MNHEY, CDR2 SVGAGI. This CDR3 comprises 14 residues. CDR3 in amino acids: CASSYQGSGETQYF.

The genes are TRBV5-1 and TRBJ1-1; TCRdb names TRBD1, which stays unverified in the absence of DNA. The CDR3 loop spans 14 amino acids. Germline values: CDR1 SGHRS, CDR2 YFSETQ. CDR3 loop: CASSLLTGPTEAFF.

CDR3 protein: CATSRGSTGEAFF. The chain is built from TRBV15 and TRBJ1-1; the TCRdb D gene call, TRBD1, has no DNA to confirm it. This CDR3 has 13 amino acids. Germline V gene data show CDR1 as LNHNV and CDR2 as YYDKDF (reference sequence). The complete variable domain, with remaining parts taken from reference TRBV15 and TRBJ1-1, reads DAMVIQNPRYQVTQFGKPVTLSCSQTLNHNVMYWYQQKSSQAPKLLFHYYDKDFNNEADTPDNFQSRRPNTSFCFLDIRSPGLGDTAMYLCATSRGSTGEAFFGQGTRLTVV.

This chain joins TRBV7-3 and TRBJ2-1; TCRdb calls TRBD2, which cannot be checked without DNA. Germline V lookup: CDR1 SGHTA, CDR2 FQGTGA. The CDR3 spans 16 residues. The CDR3 region is CASSLGGGAVGNEQFF.

J is TRBJ1-1 and V is TRBV21-1; checking the TCRdb D call of TRBD1 is not possible without DNA. TRBV21-1 is classified as a pseudogene. This CDR3 is built from 17 residues. CDR3 residues: CASSKSPFKRVNTEAFF.

The chain carries TRBV28 and TRBJ2-1; the D call of TRBD2 rests on TCRdb alone, since no DNA is present to check it. The length of the CDR3 is 15 residues. Germline V gives CDR1 MDHEN, CDR2 SYDVKM. The CDR3 loop reads CASSSGLDVYNEQFF.

The V gene is TRBV7-9, the J gene TRBJ2-7; the TCRdb D gene call, TRBD2, has no DNA to confirm it. The CDR3 extends over 15 amino acids. The germline gives CDR1 SEHNR, CDR2 FQNEAQ (reference sequence). The CDR3: CASSWVGPSSYEQYF.

The CDR3 region is CSARESTSAPSTDTQYF. V and J are TRBV20-1 and TRBJ2-3. The CDR3 spans 17 residues. Germline loops: CDR1 DFQATT, CDR2 SNEGSKA (reference sequence).

This chain links TRBV5-5 with TRBJ2-1; the D call from TCRdb, TRBD1, cannot be confirmed without DNA. Germline V gives CDR1 SGHKS, CDR2 YYEKEE (reference sequence). The CDR3 loop spans 11 amino acids. The CDR3: CASYRGYEQFF.

Here the CDR3 reads CASSPLTSGDTQYF. The rearrangement uses TRBV7-9 and TRBJ2-3; TCRdb lists TRBD1, though no DNA is available to test this call. Germline V CDR1 and CDR2: SEHNR, FQNEAQ (reference sequence). The CDR3 has 14 amino acids. Supplemented by reference TRBV7-9 and TRBJ2-3, the full variable domain reads DTGVSQNPRHKITKRGQNVTFRCDPISEHNRLYWYRQTLGQGPEFLTYFQNEAQLEKSRLLSDRFSAERPKGSFSTLEIQRTEQGDSAMYLCASSPLTSGDTQYFGPGTRLTVL.

The chain combines TRBV19 with TRBJ2-3; the TCRdb call, TRBD2, lacks DNA for checking. Germline values: CDR1 LNHDA, CDR2 SQIVND (reference sequence). This CDR3 is built from 13 residues. The CDR3: CASGLAGTDTQYF.

The gene calls are TRBV29-1 and TRBJ1-4; TCRdb gives TRBD1 as the D gene, but with no DNA this cannot be confirmed. Germline CDR1 and CDR2: SQVTM and ANQGSEA. This CDR3 has 13 residues. The CDR3 reads CSARAGGGEKLFF. Filled out from reference TRBV29-1 and TRBJ1-4, the complete variable domain reads SAVISQKPSRDICQRGTSLTIQCQVDSQVTMMFWYRQQPGQSLTLIATANQGSEATYESGFVIDKFPISRPNLTFSTLTVSNMSPEDSSIYLCSARAGGGEKLFFGSGTQLSVL.

This sequence joins TRBV7-9 and TRBJ2-1; the D gene TCRdb calls, TRBD2, cannot be checked with no DNA. Germline V gene data show CDR1 as SEHNR and CDR2 as FQNEAQ (reference sequence). The CDR3 has 16 amino acids. This chain's CDR3 is CASSDPPGLPSDEQFF.

The chain joins TRBV30 to TRBJ2-1. CDR3 length: 15 residues. Germline values: CDR1 GTSNPN, CDR2 SVGIG (reference sequence). The CDR3 protein is CAWSGERNYYNEQFF.

This chain uses TRBV15 with TRBJ2-3; TCRdb indicates TRBD1, and absent DNA this call remains unverified. This CDR3 spans 15 amino acids. The germline gives CDR1 LNHNV, CDR2 YYDKDF (reference sequence). CDR3 sequence reads: CATSKAGASTDTQYF.

V usage is TRBV29-1 and J usage is TRBJ2-2; TCRdb returns TRBD2, unconfirmable since there is no DNA. CDR3 length: 13 residues. The germline V gene encodes CDR1 SQVTM and CDR2 ANQGSEA. CDR3 sequence reads: CSVLWSGTGELFF.

The V and J genes are TRBV20-1 and TRBJ2-1. Germline V gene lookup returns CDR1 DFQATT and CDR2 SNEGSKA (reference sequence). The CDR3 length is 14 residues. The CDR3 loop reads CSARDTFIGNEQFF.